This T cell receptor (beta chain) originates from a study of T cells in localized non-small cell lung cancer (dated by TCRdb to the early 2020s). Background on the whole study: T cell repertoires of 236 early-stage NSCLC patients were analyzed, with tumors being compared against uninvolved tumor-adjacent lungs. The cohort comprised some 240 treatment-naïve NSCLC patients with resected, localized lung tumors. A mean age of around 66 years was recorded for the NSCLC patients, of whom 120 to 150 were male and 95 to 110 were female. Summary of the overall study and its limitations: Multi-region tumor sequencing was not performed, so intratumor heterogeneity could not be excluded. A median of roughly 56 of the top 100 tumor clones were detected in paired uninvolved adjacent lung, and 28 of these tumor clones were also found among the top 100 clones of the paired uninvolved adjacent lung. Since the design was exploratory, TCR variables were selected using unadjusted p-values with no false-discovery rate correction. The highest T cell clonality was observed in uninvolved tumor-adjacent lung, where clonality exceeded that of tumor, suggesting that antigenic responses were more focused in uninvolved tumor-adjacent lung. Higher T cell density in blood was associated with longer overall survival, whereas higher clonality in adjacent lung was associated with shorter survival.

According to the germline V gene, CDR1 reads SGDLS and CDR2 reads YYNGEE. The CDR3 sequence holds 16 residues, the cysteine and phenylalanine included. Of all the DNA, just the CDR3 is kept, 48 bases in frame from base 1. Unmatched junction bases come to 6, with V trimmed by 3 bases and J by 0 bases. At diagnosis, peripheral blood, uninvolved tumor-adjacent lung and tumor were collected and were preserved as a mix of fresh-frozen and FFPE material. For TCR repertoire profiling, blood samples were analyzed in the form of peripheral blood mononuclear cells. Regarding this clone: The antigen it recognizes is unknown. The sample holds no much larger clone one base away, and base qualities are not on file.

TCR beta CDR3 regions were sequenced from DNA using the immunoSEQ Assay. On the study's bioinformatics: T cell density was computed as TCR beta template counts normalized to usable DNA estimated by amplifying housekeeping genes. Richness was estimated with the preseqR package, extrapolating to 400,000 templates for PBMC samples and 120,000 templates for tissue samples. Clonality was calculated as one minus Pielou's evenness. To identify tissue-enriched TCRs, differential abundance testing was run on productive amino-acid clonotypes with a minimum total count of 5 and an alpha of 0.1. The Jaccard Index and the Morisita Overlap Index were used to quantify repertoire overlap between compartments. GLIPH grouped TCR beta CDR3s together with public tetramer-defined viral CDR3s, and a viral motif had to include at least three viral sequences and also show V-gene enrichment. Held by TCRdb, this immuneACCESS table contains in-frame sequences only and omits some clones. Under half of the omission traces to an unresolved V gene where checked; the cause of the rest is unknown. V, J and clone size reflect that table, while D and trimming were determined from the DNA. For this sample the table gives 23,000 or so clones, of which about 89% were detected only once. The ten top clones hold roughly 22% of the sample.

The material was peripheral blood, obtained before any cancer treatment. The clonotype was recovered from a man aged 35 to 69 with stage I squamous cell lung carcinoma. The V gene is TRBV9 and the J gene is TRBJ1-3; TRBD1 fits 7 bases in the junction. The DNA reads TGTGCCAGCAGCGGTTCCGGGACAGACTCTGGAAACACCATATATTTT. This yields the protein CASSGSGTDSGNTIYF.